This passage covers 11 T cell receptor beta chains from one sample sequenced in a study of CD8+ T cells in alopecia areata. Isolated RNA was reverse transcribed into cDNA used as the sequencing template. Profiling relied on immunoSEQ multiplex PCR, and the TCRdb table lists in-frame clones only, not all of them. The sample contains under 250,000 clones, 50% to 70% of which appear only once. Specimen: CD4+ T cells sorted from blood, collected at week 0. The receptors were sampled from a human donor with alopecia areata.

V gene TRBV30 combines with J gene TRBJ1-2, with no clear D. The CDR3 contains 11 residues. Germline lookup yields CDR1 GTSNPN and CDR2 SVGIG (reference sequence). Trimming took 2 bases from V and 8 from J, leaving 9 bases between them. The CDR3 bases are TGTGCCTGGAGTATCAGGTTGGGCTACACCTTC. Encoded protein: CAWSIRLGYTF.

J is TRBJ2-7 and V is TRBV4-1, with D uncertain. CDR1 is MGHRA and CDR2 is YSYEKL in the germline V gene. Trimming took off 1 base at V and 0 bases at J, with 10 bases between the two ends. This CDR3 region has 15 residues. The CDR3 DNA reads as TGCGCCAGCAGCCAAGGCGCGTTAAGCTCCTACGAGCAGTACTTC. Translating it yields CASSQGALSSYEQYF.

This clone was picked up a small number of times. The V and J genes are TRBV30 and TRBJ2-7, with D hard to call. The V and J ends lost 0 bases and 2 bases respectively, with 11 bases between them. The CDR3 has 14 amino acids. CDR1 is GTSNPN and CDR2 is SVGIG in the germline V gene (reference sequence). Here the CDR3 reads CAWSVPSHTYEQYF. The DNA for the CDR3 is TGTGCCTGGAGTGTACCGAGTCATACCTACGAGCAGTACTTC.

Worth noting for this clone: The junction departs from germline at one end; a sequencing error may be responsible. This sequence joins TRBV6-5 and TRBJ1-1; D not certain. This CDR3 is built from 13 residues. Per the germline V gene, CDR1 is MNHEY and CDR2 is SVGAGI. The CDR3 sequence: CASTSGVKTEAFF. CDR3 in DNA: TGTGCCAGCACCTCCGGGGTGAAAACTGAAGCTTTCTTT.

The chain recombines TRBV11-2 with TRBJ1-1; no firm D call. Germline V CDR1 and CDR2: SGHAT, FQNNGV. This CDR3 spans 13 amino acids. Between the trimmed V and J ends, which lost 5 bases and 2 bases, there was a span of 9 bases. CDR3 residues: CASSANANTEAFF. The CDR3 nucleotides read TGTGCCAGCAGCGCGAATGCAAACACTGAAGCTTTCTTT.

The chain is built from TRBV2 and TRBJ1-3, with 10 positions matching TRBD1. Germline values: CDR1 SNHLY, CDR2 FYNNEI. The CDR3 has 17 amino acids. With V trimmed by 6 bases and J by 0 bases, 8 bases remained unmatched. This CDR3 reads CASSAGTGAFSGNTIYF. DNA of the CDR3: TGTGCCAGCAGCGCCGGGACAGGGGCTTTCTCTGGAAACACCATATATTTT.

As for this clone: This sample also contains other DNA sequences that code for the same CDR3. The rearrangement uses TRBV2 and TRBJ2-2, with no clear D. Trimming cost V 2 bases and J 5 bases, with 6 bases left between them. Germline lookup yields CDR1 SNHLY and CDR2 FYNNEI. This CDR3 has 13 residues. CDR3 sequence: CASSESVTGELFF. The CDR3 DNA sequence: TGTGCCAGCAGTGAATCGGTGACCGGGGAGCTGTTTTTT.

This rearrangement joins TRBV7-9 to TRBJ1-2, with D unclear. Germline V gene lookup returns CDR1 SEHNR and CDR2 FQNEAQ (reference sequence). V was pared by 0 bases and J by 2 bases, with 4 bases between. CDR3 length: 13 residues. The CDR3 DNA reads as TGTGCCAGCAGCTTAGCCGACAACTATGGCTACACCTTC. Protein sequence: CASSLADNYGYTF.

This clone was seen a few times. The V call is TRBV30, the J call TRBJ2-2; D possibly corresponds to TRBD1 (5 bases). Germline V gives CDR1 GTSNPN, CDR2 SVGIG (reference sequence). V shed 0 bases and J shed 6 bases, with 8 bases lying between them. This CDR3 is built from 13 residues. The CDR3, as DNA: TGTGCCTGGAGTGTACAGGTTCCCGGGGAGCTGTTTTTT. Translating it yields CAWSVQVPGELFF.

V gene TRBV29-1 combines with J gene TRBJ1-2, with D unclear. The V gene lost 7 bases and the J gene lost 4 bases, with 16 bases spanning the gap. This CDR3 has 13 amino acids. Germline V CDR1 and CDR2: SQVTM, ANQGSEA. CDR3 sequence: CSALLPLSYGYTF. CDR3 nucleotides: TGCAGCGCCTTACTCCCTTTGTCCTATGGCTACACCTTC.

CDR3 loop: CAAVSSAGEKLFF. CDR3 DNA: TGTGCCGCCGTTAGCTCCGCAGGCGAAAAACTGTTTTTT. The chain employs TRBV25-1 and TRBJ1-4; no clear D gene. Deletions cut 11 bases from V and 8 bases from J, with 18 bases between. CDR3 size: 13 residues. Germline lookup yields CDR1 MGHDK and CDR2 SYGVNS.